A selection of T cell receptor beta chains follows, all from one sample in a study of cytomegalovirus exposure and HLA in healthy donors. TCRdb's table, derived via immunoSEQ multiplex PCR, lists solely in-frame clones and lacks some. In total, the table holds under 250,000 clones. The source material was PBMCs. These receptors all come from a girl between 2 and 10 years old in good health and CMV-seropositive. Both conserved end residues are part of each CDR3. Each record gives: V gene, J gene, D gene, CDR3 protein, CDR3 DNA. D genes are given only for firm matches.

TRBV30	TRBJ2-1	TRBD1	CAWSGTGYNEQFF	TGTGCCTGGTCCGGGACAGGTTACAATGAGCAGTTCTTC
TRBV7-6	TRBJ2-1	.	CASSLAQGSNEQFF	TGTGCCAGCAGCTTAGCGCAGGGTTCCAATGAGCAGTTCTTC
TRBV4-1	TRBJ1-5	.	CASSQANQPQHF	TGCGCCAGCAGCCAAGCGAATCAGCCCCAGCATTTT
TRBV29-1	TRBJ2-7	.	CSVATGSYEQYF	TGCAGCGTCGCAACAGGGTCCTACGAGCAGTACTTC
TRBV7-8	TRBJ2-3	.	CASSTPTSRLPDTQYF	TGTGCCAGCAGCACACCGACTAGTCGTCTCCCAGATACGCAGTATTTT
TRBV2	TRBJ1-2	TRBD1	CASPTGDGYTF	TGTGCCAGCCCGACAGGGGATGGCTACACCTTC
TRBV9	TRBJ2-7	.	CASSVGMTGDYEQYF	TGTGCCAGCAGCGTAGGAATGACAGGAGACTACGAGCAGTACTTC
TRBV7-9	TRBJ2-7	.	CASSLGRIYEQYF	TGTGCCAGCAGCTTAGGGAGGATCTACGAGCAGTACTTC
TRBV4-1	TRBJ1-2	.	CASSQVLRVANYGYTF	TGCGCCAGCAGCCAAGTTTTGAGGGTAGCTAACTATGGCTACACCTTC
TRBV28	TRBJ2-1	TRBD2	CASSLSGRARNEQFF	TGTGCCAGCAGTCTAAGCGGGAGGGCGAGGAATGAGCAGTTCTTC
TRBV27	TRBJ2-2	.	CASSHSTGNTGELFF	TGTGCCAGCAGTCATTCGACAGGAAACACCGGGGAGCTGTTTTTT
TRBV29-1	TRBJ2-7	TRBD1	CSVVQGDYEQYF	TGCAGCGTTGTACAGGGGGACTACGAGCAGTACTTC
TRBV10-3	TRBJ2-5	.	CAISTEYQETQYF	TGTGCCATCTCCACAGAGTACCAAGAGACCCAGTACTTC
TRBV7-9	TRBJ2-7	TRBD2	CASSSPQQRGTYEQYF	TGTGCCAGCAGCTCCCCCCAGCAGCGGGGGACCTACGAGCAGTACTTC
TRBV19	TRBJ2-1	TRBD2	CASLGGRLAGTYNEQFF	TGTGCCAGCCTTGGAGGGCGACTAGCGGGAACCTACAATGAGCAGTTCTTC
TRBV6-1	TRBJ2-1	.	CASSEWAGQPLYNEQFF	TGTGCCAGCAGTGAATGGGCGGGACAGCCTCTATACAATGAGCAGTTCTTC
TRBV9	TRBJ2-7	.	CASSVGEAYEQYF	TGTGCCAGCAGCGTAGGCGAAGCCTACGAGCAGTACTTC
TRBV13	TRBJ2-2	.	CASSPGGADFNTGELFF	TGTGCCAGCAGCCCCGGCGGGGCGGACTTTAACACCGGGGAGCTGTTTTTT
TRBV27	TRBJ1-1	TRBD1	CASSLTGGTEAFF	TGTGCCAGCAGTTTGACAGGGGGTACTGAAGCTTTCTTT
TRBV11-2	TRBJ1-1	.	CASSLGVAAGTEAFF	TGTGCCAGCAGCTTAGGGGTTGCGGCGGGGACTGAAGCTTTCTTT
TRBV28	TRBJ1-5	.	CASQRTGSRGSNQPQHF	TGTGCCAGCCAACGAACAGGGTCGAGGGGTAGCAATCAGCCCCAGCATTTT
TRBV14	TRBJ1-2	TRBD1	CASSQTGGRGYTF	TGTGCCAGCAGCCAAACAGGGGGACGTGGCTACACCTTC
TRBV13	TRBJ1-1	TRBD1	CASSPDRGNTEAFF	TGTGCCAGCAGCCCCGACAGGGGAAACACTGAAGCTTTCTTT
TRBV6-5	TRBJ2-2	TRBD2	CASHPGGKNTGELFF	TGTGCCAGTCATCCGGGGGGGAAGAACACCGGGGAGCTGTTTTTT
TRBV27	TRBJ2-5	.	CASSFGALGIQETQYF	TGTGCCAGCAGTTTTGGGGCCCTGGGGATTCAAGAGACCCAGTACTTC
TRBV6-5	TRBJ2-7	TRBD1	CASSPDRTYEQYF	TGTGCCAGCAGTCCGGACAGGACCTACGAGCAGTACTTC
TRBV19	TRBJ2-3	TRBD2	CASSRASGFLSTSTDTQYF	TGTGCCAGTAGTAGAGCTAGCGGGTTCCTTTCGACTAGCACAGATACGCAGTATTTT